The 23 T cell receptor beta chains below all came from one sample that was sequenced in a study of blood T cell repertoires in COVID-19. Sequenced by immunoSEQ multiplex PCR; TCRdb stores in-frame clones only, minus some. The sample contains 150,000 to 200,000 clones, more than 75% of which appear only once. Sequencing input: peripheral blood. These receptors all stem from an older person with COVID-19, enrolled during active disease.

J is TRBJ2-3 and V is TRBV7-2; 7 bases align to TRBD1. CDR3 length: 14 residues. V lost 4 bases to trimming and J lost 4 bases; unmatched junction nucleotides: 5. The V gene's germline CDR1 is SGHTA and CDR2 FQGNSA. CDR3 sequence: CASSSTGDADTQYF. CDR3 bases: TGTGCCAGCAGCTCCACAGGGGACGCAGATACGCAGTATTTT. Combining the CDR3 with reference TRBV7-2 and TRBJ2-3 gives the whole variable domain GAGVSQSPSNKVTEKGKDVELRCDPISGHTALYWYRQSLGQGLEFLIYFQGNSAPDKSGLPSDRFSAERTGGSVSTLTIQRTQQEDSAVYLCASSSTGDADTQYFGPGTRLTVL.

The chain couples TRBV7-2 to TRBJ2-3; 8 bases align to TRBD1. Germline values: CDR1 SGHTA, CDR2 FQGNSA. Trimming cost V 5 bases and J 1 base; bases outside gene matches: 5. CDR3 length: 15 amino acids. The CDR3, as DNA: TGTGCCAGCAGCCCACAGGGGGGACGCACAGATACGCAGTATTTT. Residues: CASSPQGGRTDTQYF. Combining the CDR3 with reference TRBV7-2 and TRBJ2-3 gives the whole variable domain GAGVSQSPSNKVTEKGKDVELRCDPISGHTALYWYRQSLGQGLEFLIYFQGNSAPDKSGLPSDRFSAERTGGSVSTLTIQRTQQEDSAVYLCASSPQGGRTDTQYFGPGTRLTVL.

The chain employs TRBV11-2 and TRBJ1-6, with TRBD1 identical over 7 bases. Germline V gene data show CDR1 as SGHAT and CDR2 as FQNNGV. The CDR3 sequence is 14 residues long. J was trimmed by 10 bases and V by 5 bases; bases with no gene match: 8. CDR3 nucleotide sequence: TGTGCCAGCAGCATCTATGACAGGGAATCACCCCTCCACTTT. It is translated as CASSIYDRESPLHF.

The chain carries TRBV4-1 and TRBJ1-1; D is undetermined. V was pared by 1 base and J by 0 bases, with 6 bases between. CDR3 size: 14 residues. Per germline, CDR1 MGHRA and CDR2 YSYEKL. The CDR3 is CASSQGDMNTEAFF. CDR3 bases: TGCGCCAGCAGCCAAGGTGACATGAACACTGAAGCTTTCTTT.

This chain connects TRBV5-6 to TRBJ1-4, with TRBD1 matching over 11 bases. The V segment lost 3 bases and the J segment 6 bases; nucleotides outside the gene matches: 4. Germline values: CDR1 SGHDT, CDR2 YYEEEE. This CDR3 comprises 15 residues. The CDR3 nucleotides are TGTGCCAGCAGCTCGAAGGGACAGGGGGATGAAAAACTGTTTTTT. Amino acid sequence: CASSSKGQGDEKLFF.

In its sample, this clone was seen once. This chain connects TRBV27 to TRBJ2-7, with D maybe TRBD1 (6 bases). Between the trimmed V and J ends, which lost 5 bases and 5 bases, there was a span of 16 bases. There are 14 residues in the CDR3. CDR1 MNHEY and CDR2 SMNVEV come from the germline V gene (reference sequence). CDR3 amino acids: CASSESGVDDEQYF. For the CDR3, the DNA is TGTGCCAGCAGTGAATCAGGGGTCGACGACGAGCAGTACTTC.

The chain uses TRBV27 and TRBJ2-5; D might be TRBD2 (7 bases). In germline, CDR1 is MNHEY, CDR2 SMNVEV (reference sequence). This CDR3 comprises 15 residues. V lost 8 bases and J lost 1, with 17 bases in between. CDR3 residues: CASAPRGGAQETQYF. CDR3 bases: TGTGCCAGCGCCCCGAGGGGGGGCGCCCAAGAGACCCAGTACTTC.

The CDR3 DNA follows: TGTGCCAGCAGCGCCCAATCAGGGCCGACATATGGCTACACCTTC. Protein sequence: CASSAQSGPTYGYTF. The chain uses TRBV9 and TRBJ1-2, with D maybe TRBD1 (5 bases). Germline V gene sequence: CDR1 SGDLS, CDR2 YYNGEE. V lost 3 bases, J lost 5 bases, and 17 bases lay in between. There are 15 residues in the CDR3.

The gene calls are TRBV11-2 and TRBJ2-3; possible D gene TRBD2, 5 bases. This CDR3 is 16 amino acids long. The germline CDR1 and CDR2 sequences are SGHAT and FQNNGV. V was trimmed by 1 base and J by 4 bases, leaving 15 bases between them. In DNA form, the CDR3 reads TGTGCCAGCAGCTTAGCCGGGAAGGGAATCCCAGATACGCAGTATTTT. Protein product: CASSLAGKGIPDTQYF.

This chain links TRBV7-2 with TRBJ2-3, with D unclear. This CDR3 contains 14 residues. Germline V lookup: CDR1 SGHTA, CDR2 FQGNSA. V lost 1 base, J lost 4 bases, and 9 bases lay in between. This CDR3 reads CASSLGWQSDTQYF. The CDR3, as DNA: TGTGCCAGCAGCTTAGGATGGCAGTCAGATACGCAGTATTTT.

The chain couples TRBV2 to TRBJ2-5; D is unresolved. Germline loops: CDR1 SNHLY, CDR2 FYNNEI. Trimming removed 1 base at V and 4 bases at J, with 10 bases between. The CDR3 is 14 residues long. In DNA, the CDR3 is TGTGCCAGCAGTGAAGGAGGAATCGCAGAGACCCAGTACTTC. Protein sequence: CASSEGGIAETQYF.

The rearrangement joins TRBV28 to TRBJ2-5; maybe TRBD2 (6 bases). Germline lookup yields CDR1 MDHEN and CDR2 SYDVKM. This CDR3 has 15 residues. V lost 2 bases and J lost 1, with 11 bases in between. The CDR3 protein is CASSLGGWAQETQYF. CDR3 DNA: TGTGCCAGCAGTTTAGGGGGGTGGGCCCAAGAGACCCAGTACTTC.

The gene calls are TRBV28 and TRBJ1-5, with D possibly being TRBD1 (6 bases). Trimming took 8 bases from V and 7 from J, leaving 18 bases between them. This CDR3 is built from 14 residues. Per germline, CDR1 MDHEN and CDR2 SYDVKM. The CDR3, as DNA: TGTGCCAGCGCAAAACTGGGGGGGGGCCAGCCCCAGCATTTT. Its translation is CASAKLGGGQPQHF.

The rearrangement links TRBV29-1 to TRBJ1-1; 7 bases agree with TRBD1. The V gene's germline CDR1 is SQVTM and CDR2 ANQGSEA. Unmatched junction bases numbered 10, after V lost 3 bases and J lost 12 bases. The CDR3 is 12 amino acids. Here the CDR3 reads CSVETTGATPFF. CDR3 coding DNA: TGCAGCGTTGAGACAACAGGGGCTACGCCTTTCTTT.

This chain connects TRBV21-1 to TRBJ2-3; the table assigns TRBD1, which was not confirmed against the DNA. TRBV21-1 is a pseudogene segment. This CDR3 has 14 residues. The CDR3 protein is CASSTRQVSDTQYF. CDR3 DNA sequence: TGTGCCAGCAGCACGAGACAGGTTTCAGATACGCAGTATTTT.

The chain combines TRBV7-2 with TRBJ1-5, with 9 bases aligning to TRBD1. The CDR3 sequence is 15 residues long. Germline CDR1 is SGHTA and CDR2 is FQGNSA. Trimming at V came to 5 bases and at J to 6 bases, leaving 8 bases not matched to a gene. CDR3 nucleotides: TGTGCCAGCAGCACCGGACAGGGGCCGGGTCAGCCCCAGCATTTT. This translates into CASSTGQGPGQPQHF.

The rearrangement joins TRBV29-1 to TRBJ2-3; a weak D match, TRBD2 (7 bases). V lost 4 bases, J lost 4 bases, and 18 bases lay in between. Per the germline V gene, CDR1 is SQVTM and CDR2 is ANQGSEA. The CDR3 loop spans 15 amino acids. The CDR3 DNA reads TGCAGCGTTGTCGGAGGGGGGGCTCCCCCAGATACGCAGTATTTT. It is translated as CSVVGGGAPPDTQYF.

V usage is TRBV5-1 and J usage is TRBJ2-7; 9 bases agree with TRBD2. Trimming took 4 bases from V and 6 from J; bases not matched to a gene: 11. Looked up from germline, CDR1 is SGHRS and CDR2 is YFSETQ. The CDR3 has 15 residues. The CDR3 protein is CASSSEVAGVLEQYF. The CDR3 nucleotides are TGCGCCAGCAGCAGTGAAGTAGCGGGAGTCCTCGAGCAGTACTTC. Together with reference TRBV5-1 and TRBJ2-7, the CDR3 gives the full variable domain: KAGVTQTPRYLIKTRGQQVTLSCSPISGHRSVSWYQQTPGQGLQFLFEYFSETQRNKGNFPGRFSGRQFSNSRSEMNVSTLELGDSALYLCASSSEVAGVLEQYFGPGTRLTVT.

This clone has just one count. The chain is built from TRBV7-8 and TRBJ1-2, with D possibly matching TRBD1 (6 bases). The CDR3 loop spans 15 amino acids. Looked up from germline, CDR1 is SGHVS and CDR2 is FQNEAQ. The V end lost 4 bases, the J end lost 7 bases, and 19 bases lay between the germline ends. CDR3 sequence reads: CASSSTHNRESGYTF. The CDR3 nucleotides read TGTGCCAGCAGCTCAACGCACAACAGGGAAAGTGGCTACACCTTC.

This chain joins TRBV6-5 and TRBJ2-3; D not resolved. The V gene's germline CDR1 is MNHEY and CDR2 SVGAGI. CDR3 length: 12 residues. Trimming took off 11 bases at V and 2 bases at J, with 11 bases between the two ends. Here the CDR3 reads CAVGRITDTQYF. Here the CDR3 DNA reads TGTGCCGTCGGCAGGATCACAGATACGCAGTATTTT.

The CDR3 protein is CSVGHRLAGHNEQFF. Here the CDR3 DNA reads TGCAGCGTTGGCCACCGACTAGCGGGACACAATGAGCAGTTCTTC. The V gene is TRBV29-1, the J gene TRBJ2-1; 11 nucleotides align to TRBD2. J lost 5 bases, V lost 4 bases, and 7 bases had no gene match. CDR3 size: 15 residues. Germline V gives CDR1 SQVTM, CDR2 ANQGSEA.

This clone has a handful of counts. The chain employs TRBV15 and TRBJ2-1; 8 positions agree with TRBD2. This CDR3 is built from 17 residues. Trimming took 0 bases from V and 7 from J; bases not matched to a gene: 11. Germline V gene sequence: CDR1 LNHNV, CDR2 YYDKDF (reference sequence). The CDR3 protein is CATSRDKSGRLKNEQFF. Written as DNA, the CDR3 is TGTGCCACCAGCAGAGATAAAAGCGGGAGACTGAAGAATGAGCAGTTCTTC.

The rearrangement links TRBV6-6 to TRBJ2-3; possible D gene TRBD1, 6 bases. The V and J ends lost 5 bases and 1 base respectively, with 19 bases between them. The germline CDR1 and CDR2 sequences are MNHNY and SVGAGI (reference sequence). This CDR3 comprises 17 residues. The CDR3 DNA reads TGTGCCAGCAGTCGGCGATCTGACAGGCGCGGCACAGATACGCAGTATTTT. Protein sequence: CASSRRSDRRGTDTQYF.